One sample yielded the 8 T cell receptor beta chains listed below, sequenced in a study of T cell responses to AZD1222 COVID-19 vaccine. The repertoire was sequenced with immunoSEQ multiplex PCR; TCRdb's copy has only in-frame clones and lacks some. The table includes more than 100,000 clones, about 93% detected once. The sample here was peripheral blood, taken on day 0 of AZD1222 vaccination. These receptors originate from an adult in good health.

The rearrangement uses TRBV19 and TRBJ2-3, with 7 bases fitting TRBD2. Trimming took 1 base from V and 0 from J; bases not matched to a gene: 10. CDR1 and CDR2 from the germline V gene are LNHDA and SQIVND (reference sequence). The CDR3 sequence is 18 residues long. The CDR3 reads CASSIGLRGTSSTDTQYF. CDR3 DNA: TGTGCCAGTAGTATAGGGTTGCGGGGGACCTCTAGCACAGATACGCAGTATTTT.

In DNA, the CDR3 is TGTGCCAGCAGCCGCGGACAGGCCTCCTACGAGCAGTACTTC. Translating gives CASSRGQASYEQYF. The J gene is TRBJ2-7, the V gene TRBV11-2; 7 bases align to TRBD1. Germline assignment: CDR1 SGHAT and CDR2 FQNNGV. V trimming: 5 bases; J trimming: 0 bases; junction bases outside the gene matches: 4. The CDR3 covers 14 residues.

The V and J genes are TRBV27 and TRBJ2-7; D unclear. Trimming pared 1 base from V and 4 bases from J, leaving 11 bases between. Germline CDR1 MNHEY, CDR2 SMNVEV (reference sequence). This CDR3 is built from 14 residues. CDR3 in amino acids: CASSLYSWGYEQYF. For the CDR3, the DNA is TGTGCCAGCAGTTTATATTCATGGGGATACGAGCAGTACTTC.

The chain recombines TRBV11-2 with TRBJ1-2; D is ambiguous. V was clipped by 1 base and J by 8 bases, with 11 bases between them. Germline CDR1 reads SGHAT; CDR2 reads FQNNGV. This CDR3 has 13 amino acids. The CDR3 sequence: CASSLVGRAGYTF. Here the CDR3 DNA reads TGTGCCAGCAGCTTAGTTGGTCGCGCAGGCTACACCTTC.

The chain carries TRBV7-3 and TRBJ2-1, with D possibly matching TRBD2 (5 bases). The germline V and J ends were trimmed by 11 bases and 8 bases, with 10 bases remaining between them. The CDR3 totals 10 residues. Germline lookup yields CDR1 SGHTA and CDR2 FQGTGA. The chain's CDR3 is CAQSADEQFF. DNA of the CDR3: TGTGCCCAATCAGCGGATGAGCAGTTCTTC.

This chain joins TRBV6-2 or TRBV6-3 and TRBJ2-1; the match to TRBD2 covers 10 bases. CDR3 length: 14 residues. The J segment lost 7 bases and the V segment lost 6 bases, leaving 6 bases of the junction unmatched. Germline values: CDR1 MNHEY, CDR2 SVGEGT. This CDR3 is CASSPSGRANEQFF. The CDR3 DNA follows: TGTGCCAGCAGCCCCAGCGGGAGGGCTAATGAGCAGTTCTTC.

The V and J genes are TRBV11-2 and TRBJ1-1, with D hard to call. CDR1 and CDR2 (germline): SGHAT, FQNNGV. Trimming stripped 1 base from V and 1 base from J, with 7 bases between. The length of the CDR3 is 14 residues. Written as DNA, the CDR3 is TGTGCCAGCAGCTTAGGAGTGGCGAACACTGAAGCTTTCTTT. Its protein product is CASSLGVANTEAFF.

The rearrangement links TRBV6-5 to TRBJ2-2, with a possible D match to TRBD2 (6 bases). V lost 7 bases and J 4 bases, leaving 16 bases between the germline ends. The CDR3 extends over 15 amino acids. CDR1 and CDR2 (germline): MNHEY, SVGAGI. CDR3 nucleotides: TGTGCCAGCAACTGGGGTAGCGGCAGCACCGGGGAGCTGTTTTTT. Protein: CASNWGSGSTGELFF.